This T cell receptor (beta chain) is drawn from a study of cytomegalovirus exposure and HLA in healthy donors. Study-level results: The tendency of first-cohort TCR clusters to co-occur in the 120 validation repertoires was the finding of a later analysis. It was reportedly the case that the classifier diagnosed cytomegalovirus status with high specificity and sensitivity.

Method: immunoSEQ multiplex PCR; TCRdb's copy keeps in-frame clones and lacks some. The data hold 130,000 to 150,000 clones, with roughly nine tenths observed a single time. Details on this clone: The target antigen is unknown.

The V gene's germline CDR1 is MGHRA and CDR2 YSYEKL. Trimming took 2 bases from V and 8 from J, leaving 6 bases between them. This CDR3 contains 12 residues. This TCR derives from a man aged 18 to 29 in good health and CMV-seronegative. V and J are TRBV4-1 and TRBJ2-2; D unresolved. Sequencing used PBMCs. CDR3: CASSQFSGELFF. The CDR3, as DNA: TGCGCCAGCAGCCAATTCTCGGGGGAGCTGTTTTTT.